Listed below are T cell receptor beta chains from one sample, sequenced in a study of response to subunit inactivated influenza vaccine. Via MiXCR, TCRdb re-called the RT-PCR reads, giving one row per CDR3 protein. There are 650,000 or so distinct CDR3 sequences in the sample; approximately 14% occur only once, and less than 8.5% lies in the top ten. This sample comprised PBMCs from blood, obtained 14 days before vaccination. The receptors come from a man between 45 and 60 years old who received an inactivated influenza vaccine. The CDR3 runs from the conserved cysteine through the conserved F or W. D genes are given only for firm matches. Some rows mark clone size as missing; the rest say once, few, many or name a class of expanded clone.

clone_size	d_call	j_call	v_call	cdr3_aa	cdr3_nt
few	TRBD2	TRBJ2-3	TRBV5-4	CASSWSGGSDTQYF	TGTGCCAGCAGCTGGAGCGGGGGGTCCGATACGCAGTATTTT
NA	TRBD1	TRBJ2-5	TRBV6-5	CASSYRDSQETQYF	TGTGCCAGCAGTTACCGGGACAGTCAAGAGACCCAGTACTTC
NA	NA	TRBJ2-1	TRBV7-2	CASSLAAGGQGHQQFF	TGTGCCAGCAGCTTAGCGGCGGGGGGACAGGGCCACCAGCAGTTCTTC
few	TRBD1	TRBJ1-2	TRBV27	CASSLTGGTSGYTF	TGTGCCAGCAGCCTGACAGGGGGCACTAGTGGCTACACCTTC
NA	NA	TRBJ2-7	TRBV12-3/TRBV12-4	CASSLFGGADEQYF	TGTGCCAGCAGTTTATTTGGGGGCGCGGACGAGCAGTACTTC
few	NA	TRBJ2-6	TRBV20-1	CSARSSLGANVLTF	TGCAGTGCTAGAAGCAGTCTTGGGGCCAACGTCCTGACTTTC
few	NA	TRBJ2-1	TRBV20-1	CSARTTPTGNEQFF	TGCAGTGCTAGGACCACTCCAACGGGCAATGAGCAGTTCTTC
NA	TRBD2	TRBJ2-7	TRBV6-2/TRBV6-3	CASSKGLAGVYEQYF	TGTGCCAGCAGTAAGGGACTAGCGGGGGTCTACGAGCAGTACTTC
NA	NA	TRBJ1-2	TRBV6-1	CASSEILSRVHGYTF	TGTGCCAGCAGTGAAATTTTATCCAGGGTCCATGGCTACACCTTC
few	NA	TRBJ2-2	TRBV6-1	CASRPGSRGGELFF	TGTGCCAGCAGACCCGGGTCCCGAGGAGGGGAGCTGTTTTTT
NA	TRBD1	TRBJ2-3	TRBV12-3/TRBV12-4	CASSLSDRGDTQYF	TGTGCCAGCAGTTTGAGTGACAGGGGGGATACGCAGTATTTT
NA	TRBD1	TRBJ1-5	TRBV5-1	CASSYGQGSNQPQHF	TGCGCCAGCAGCTACGGACAGGGTAGCAATCAGCCCCAGCATTTT
few	NA	TRBJ2-3	TRBV6-2/TRBV6-3	CASSYGGSGAPDTQYF	TGTGCCAGCAGTTACGGTGGGTCAGGGGCGCCAGATACGCAGTATTTT
many	TRBD1	TRBJ1-5	TRBV28	CASSWTGPNQPQHF	TGTGCCAGCAGTTGGACAGGCCCTAATCAGCCCCAGCATTTT
many	TRBD2	TRBJ2-3	TRBV7-3	CASSPAPGTTTDTQYF	TGTGCCAGCAGCCCCGCCCCGGGGACTACCACAGATACGCAGTATTTT
many	NA	TRBJ2-4	TRBV6-2/TRBV6-3	CASSYSPRNIQYF	TGTGCCAGCAGTTACTCTCCCAGAAACATTCAGTACTTC
few	TRBD2	TRBJ2-5	TRBV6-5	CASSYPGLAGQYQETQYF	TGTGCCAGCAGTTACCCGGGACTAGCGGGACAGTACCAAGAGACCCAGTACTTC
NA	NA	TRBJ2-7	TRBV11-2	CASSAGAQAEQYF	TGTGCCAGCAGCGCGGGGGCGCAGGCCGAGCAGTACTTC
few	TRBD1	TRBJ2-7	TRBV7-4	CASSLLDRGNYEQYF	TGTGCCAGCAGCTTATTGGACAGGGGGAATTACGAGCAGTACTTC
few	TRBD1	TRBJ2-7	TRBV25-1	CASSPTGQGYYEQYF	TGTGCCAGCAGTCCGACGGGACAGGGGTACTACGAGCAGTACTTC
NA	TRBD1	TRBJ2-3	TRBV7-6	CASSQGAPADTQYF	TGTGCCAGCAGCCAGGGGGCGCCGGCAGATACGCAGTATTTT
few	NA	TRBJ2-7	TRBV14	CASSQERVGAKTPYEQYF	TGTGCCAGCAGCCAAGAAAGGGTCGGAGCCAAAACACCCTACGAGCAGTACTTC
NA	NA	TRBJ2-2	TRBV28	CATPSRKGELFF	TGTGCCACCCCCTCACGTAAAGGGGAGCTGTTTTTT
few	NA	TRBJ2-1	TRBV12-3/TRBV12-4	CASSLRESSYNEQFF	TGTGCCAGCAGTTTACGGGAGAGCTCCTACAATGAGCAGTTCTTC
few	NA	TRBJ1-2	TRBV3-1	CASSPDGGSPYGYTF	TGTGCCAGCAGCCCAGATGGGGGATCTCCCTATGGCTACACCTTC
NA	NA	TRBJ2-7	TRBV20-1	CSASSRRLRISSYEQYF	TGCAGTGCCAGCTCTCGGAGATTGAGGATCAGCTCCTACGAGCAGTACTTC
NA	NA	TRBJ1-3	TRBV5-1	CASTDLRSGNTIYF	TGCGCCAGCACGGACTTGCGTTCTGGAAACACCATATATTTT
few	NA	TRBJ2-2	TRBV28	CASRTLAKFTGELFF	TGTGCCAGCAGGACCCTAGCGAAGTTCACCGGGGAGCTGTTTTTT
NA	NA	TRBJ2-7	TRBV20-1	CSAEGEAYEQYF	TGCAGTGCTGAGGGGGAAGCCTACGAGCAGTACTTC
NA	TRBD1	TRBJ2-3	TRBV7-9	CASTPMDRSDTQYF	TGTGCCAGCACTCCGATGGACAGGTCAGATACGCAGTATTTT
few	NA	TRBJ2-3	TRBV4-3	CASSQDLGAPDTQYF	TGCGCCAGCAGCCAAGATTTGGGGGCCCCAGATACGCAGTATTTT
few	NA	TRBJ2-3	TRBV9	CASSVELTKGTDTQYF	TGTGCCAGCAGCGTGGAACTTACAAAGGGCACAGATACGCAGTATTTT
NA	TRBD2	TRBJ2-1	TRBV19	CASSIVGLVANEQFF	TGTGCCAGTAGTATAGTCGGACTAGTGGCCAATGAGCAGTTCTTC
NA	TRBD1	TRBJ2-7	TRBV10-3	CATAGTGSYEQYF	TGTGCCACCGCCGGGACAGGGTCCTACGAGCAGTACTTC
few	TRBD2	TRBJ2-1	TRBV6-2/TRBV6-3	CASSYWGGAYNEQFF	TGTGCCAGCAGTTACTGGGGGGGGGCCTACAATGAGCAGTTCTTC
few	NA	TRBJ2-7	TRBV5-1	CASSWGQVRVQEQYF	TGCGCCAGCAGCTGGGGCCAGGTCAGGGTTCAAGAGCAGTACTTC
NA	TRBD2	TRBJ2-5	TRBV29-1	CSVEITGTSGGEYQETQYF	TGCAGCGTTGAGATAACCGGGACTAGCGGGGGAGAGTACCAAGAGACCCAGTACTTC
many	TRBD2	TRBJ2-5	TRBV6-2/TRBV6-3	CASSGLAGVIEETQYF	TGTGCCAGCAGCGGACTAGCGGGGGTCATAGAAGAGACCCAGTACTTC
many	NA	TRBJ2-3	TRBV5-1	CASSGGHSTDTQYF	TGCGCCAGCAGCGGGGGACATAGCACAGATACGCAGTATTTT
few	NA	TRBJ1-4	TRBV25-1	CASSDPRSVGEKLFF	TGTGCCAGCAGTGACCCCCGATCGGTGGGTGAAAAACTGTTTTTT
NA	TRBD2	TRBJ2-5	TRBV30	CAWSSLGLAGETQYF	TGTGCCTGGAGTTCTCTCGGACTAGCTGGGGAGACCCAGTACTTC
few	NA	TRBJ1-4	TRBV6-2/TRBV6-3	CASSLTRDNRLFF	TGTGCCAGCAGCCTAACCCGGGACAATCGACTGTTTTTT
many	TRBD1	TRBJ1-1	TRBV12-3/TRBV12-4	CASSPDRVNTEAFF	TGTGCCAGCAGTCCGGACAGGGTGAACACTGAAGCTTTCTTT
NA	NA	TRBJ2-7	TRBV6-1	CASSRYGMYEQYF	TGTGCCAGCAGTCGCTATGGGATGTACGAGCAGTACTTC
few	NA	TRBJ2-5	TRBV10-3	CAIQGGDQTQYF	TGTGCCATCCAAGGGGGAGATCAGACCCAGTACTTC
few	TRBD2	TRBJ2-7	TRBV7-8	CASSARAGGSTEQYF	TGTGCCAGCAGCGCCCGAGCGGGAGGTTCTACCGAGCAGTACTTC
few	NA	TRBJ1-1	TRBV28	CASSLPASGAFF	TGTGCCAGCAGTTTACCGGCCTCCGGGGCTTTCTTT
NA	NA	TRBJ2-7	TRBV25-1	CASSAHTKSSYEQYF	TGTGCCAGCAGTGCCCACACAAAGAGCTCCTACGAGCAGTACTTC
few	NA	TRBJ2-3	TRBV5-1	CASSTGQPADTQYF	TGCGCCAGCAGCACTGGACAGCCAGCAGATACGCAGTATTTT
NA	NA	TRBJ2-7	TRBV4-3	CASSQSVMGPVSEQYF	TGCGCCAGCAGCCAGAGCGTTATGGGACCCGTCTCCGAGCAGTACTTC
many	NA	TRBJ2-7	TRBV7-9	CASSFRQSSYEQYF	TGTGCCAGCAGCTTTAGACAGAGCTCCTACGAGCAGTACTTC
NA	NA	TRBJ2-7	TRBV20-1	CSAGRDVREPWEQYF	TGCAGTGCCGGGCGGGATGTACGGGAGCCATGGGAGCAGTACTTC
few	NA	TRBJ2-7	TRBV28	CASSLPQGLGNEQYF	TGTGCCAGCAGTTTACCCCAGGGGTTGGGAAACGAGCAGTACTTC
NA	NA	TRBJ2-1	TRBV20-1	CSARDREHYNEQFF	TGCAGTGCTAGAGATAGGGAGCACTACAATGAGCAGTTCTTC
few	NA	TRBJ2-3	TRBV29-1	CSDSLRRETDTQYF	TGCAGCGACTCCCTGAGGCGGGAAACAGATACGCAGTATTTT